This T cell receptor (beta chain) stems from a study of glioma-infiltrating T cells after dendritic cell vaccination. As for the study in general: Glioblastoma patients came from Phase I and II dendritic cell vaccination trials. Patients received three intradermal dendritic cell vaccine injections at biweekly intervals.

This clone was counted a few times. Its cognate antigen is unknown. J lost 4 bases, V lost 4 bases, and 7 bases had no gene match. CDR1 is SGHRS, CDR2 YFSETQ, per germline. The CDR3 totals 15 residues. General study results and limits: TCR clonality showed no direct relationship with survival. The cohort had few patients with full blood and tumor sets.

Assay: immunoSEQ multiplex PCR; the TCRdb copy retains only in-frame clones and omits some. This table has roughly 60,000 clones, around nine tenths appearing once. Described time point: after dendritic cell vaccination, including at tumor progression/relapse. This TCR was sampled from a human donor with glioblastoma. The sample here was blood, taken after dendritic cell vaccination. The chain is built from TRBV5-1 and TRBJ1-1; TRBD1 matches at 10 bases. CDR3 nucleotides: TGCGCCAGCAGCCTGGAGACAGGGGGCTTCACTGAAGCTTTCTTT. It specifies CASSLETGGFTEAFF.